Listed below are T cell receptor beta chains from one sample, sequenced in a study of T-cell reconstitution after alpha-beta-depleted transplantation in children. TCRdb itself ran the PCR reads through MiXCR, one entry per CDR3 protein. The repertoire holds 250,000 to 400,000 distinct CDR3 sequences, with more than 20% as singletons. Here the sequenced sample was PBMCs, mostly from graft donor cells, taken 180 days after TCRalphabeta/CD19-depleted stem cell transplant. These receptors were obtained from a male patient between 5 and 17 years old who had a stem cell transplant for acute lymphoblastic leukemia, so the T cells may come from the graft donor. Each CDR3 is given with its conserved first and last residue. D genes are given only for firm matches. A clone size is listed for some rows: how often the clone was seen (once, few, many), or a class if it is expanded.

CDR3 length: 16; D gene: -; J gene: TRBJ1-4; clone size: -; V gene: TRBV19; CDR3 DNA: TGTGCCAGTAGTCCATCACGGACAGCTACTAATGAAAAACTGTTTTTT; CDR3 protein: CASSPSRTATNEKLFF
CDR3 length: 16; D gene: TRBD2; J gene: TRBJ2-1; clone size: many; V gene: TRBV7-3; CDR3 DNA: TGTGCCAGCAGCTTATTAGGGACTAGGGAACTGAATGAGCAGTTCTTC; CDR3 protein: CASSLLGTRELNEQFF
CDR3 length: 18; D gene: TRBD1; J gene: TRBJ2-2; clone size: few; V gene: TRBV12-3/TRBV12-4; CDR3 DNA: TGTGCCAGCACCCGGGACAGCACTCCCATCCGGAACACCGGGGAGCTGTTTTTT; CDR3 protein: CASTRDSTPIRNTGELFF
CDR3 length: 13; D gene: -; J gene: TRBJ2-1; clone size: -; V gene: TRBV2; CDR3 DNA: TGTGCCAGCAGTGATGAGAGCCACAATGAGCAGTTCTTC; CDR3 protein: CASSDESHNEQFF
CDR3 length: 18; D gene: -; J gene: TRBJ2-4; clone size: -; V gene: TRBV14; CDR3 DNA: TGTGCCAGCAGCCAAGAGGGATCGGGAAGACTAGCCAAAAACATTCAGTACTTC; CDR3 protein: CASSQEGSGRLAKNIQYF
CDR3 length: 11; D gene: -; J gene: TRBJ2-3; clone size: -; V gene: TRBV29-1; CDR3 DNA: TGCAGCGGAGCTGACACAGATACGCAGTATTTT; CDR3 protein: CSGADTDTQYF
CDR3 length: 13; D gene: -; J gene: TRBJ1-1; clone size: -; V gene: TRBV6-1; CDR3 DNA: TGTGCCAGCAGTCCAGGACACCCCCAGTATGCTTTCTTT; CDR3 protein: CASSPGHPQYAFF
CDR3 length: 15; D gene: -; J gene: TRBJ2-7; clone size: -; V gene: TRBV4-1; CDR3 DNA: TGCGCCAGCAGCCGCGGGGACCTGGGCTCCGACGAGCAGTACTTC; CDR3 protein: CASSRGDLGSDEQYF
CDR3 length: 15; D gene: TRBD2; J gene: TRBJ2-1; clone size: -; V gene: TRBV10-3; CDR3 DNA: TGTGCCATCAGTGGGGGGACTAGCGGATACAATGAGCAGTTCTTC; CDR3 protein: CAISGGTSGYNEQFF
CDR3 length: 12; D gene: -; J gene: TRBJ2-7; clone size: medium-sized; V gene: TRBV29-1; CDR3 DNA: TGCAGCGTTGAAAGCAGGTCCTACGAGCAGTACTTC; CDR3 protein: CSVESRSYEQYF
CDR3 length: 14; D gene: -; J gene: TRBJ2-7; clone size: -; V gene: TRBV7-9; CDR3 DNA: TGTGCCAGCAGCCATACGACAGAAACCTACGAGCAGTACTTC; CDR3 protein: CASSHTTETYEQYF
CDR3 length: 15; D gene: -; J gene: TRBJ2-1; clone size: -; V gene: TRBV12-3/TRBV12-4; CDR3 DNA: TGTGCCAGCAGCACCCAGCGGAGCTCCTACAATGAGCAGTTCTTC; CDR3 protein: CASSTQRSSYNEQFF
CDR3 length: 15; D gene: -; J gene: TRBJ2-1; clone size: many; V gene: TRBV27; CDR3 DNA: TGTGCCAGCAGTTATGACGGGGGTCCCTACAATGAGCAGTTCTTC; CDR3 protein: CASSYDGGPYNEQFF
CDR3 length: 15; D gene: TRBD2; J gene: TRBJ2-3; clone size: few; V gene: TRBV24-1; CDR3 DNA: TGTGCCACCAGTGATCTAGCGGGAGCTGTAGATACGCAGTATTTT; CDR3 protein: CATSDLAGAVDTQYF
CDR3 length: 17; D gene: -; J gene: TRBJ2-1; clone size: -; V gene: TRBV3-1; CDR3 DNA: TGTGCCAGCAGCCAATCAGGACTAGCGCCCCGGACAGGGGAGCAGTTCTTC; CDR3 protein: CASSQSGLAPRTGEQFF
CDR3 length: 15; D gene: TRBD1; J gene: TRBJ1-2; clone size: few; V gene: TRBV20-1; CDR3 DNA: TGCAGGGTAAATGGTCAGGGGGCGCAGAACTATGGCTACACCTTC; CDR3 protein: CRVNGQGAQNYGYTF
CDR3 length: 13; D gene: TRBD2; J gene: TRBJ2-7; clone size: -; V gene: TRBV7-3; CDR3 DNA: TGTGCCAGCAGCCAAGGGACTAACTACGAGCAGTACTTC; CDR3 protein: CASSQGTNYEQYF
CDR3 length: 15; D gene: -; J gene: TRBJ2-3; clone size: few; V gene: TRBV5-8; CDR3 DNA: TGTGCCAGCAGCTCCGGGACTAGGGGGCCAGATACGCAGTATTTT; CDR3 protein: CASSSGTRGPDTQYF
CDR3 length: 16; D gene: TRBD2; J gene: TRBJ2-7; clone size: -; V gene: TRBV5-1; CDR3 DNA: TGCGCCAGCAGCTTGACCTCTAGCGGGAGTGGGTACGAGCAGTACTTC; CDR3 protein: CASSLTSSGSGYEQYF
CDR3 length: 13; D gene: -; J gene: TRBJ2-3; clone size: few; V gene: TRBV25-1; CDR3 DNA: TGTGCCAGCAGTGATATGGCTAGTGTTACGCAGTATTTT; CDR3 protein: CASSDMASVTQYF
CDR3 length: 16; D gene: -; J gene: TRBJ2-1; clone size: few; V gene: TRBV11-1; CDR3 DNA: TGTGCCAGCAGCTCATATACAGGGAAGACGTACAATGAGCAGTTCTTC; CDR3 protein: CASSSYTGKTYNEQFF
CDR3 length: 17; D gene: -; J gene: TRBJ1-5; clone size: few; V gene: TRBV20-1; CDR3 DNA: TGCAGTGCTAGGGTGGCCCCAGGGCCAGGAAGCAATCAGCCCCAGCATTTT; CDR3 protein: CSARVAPGPGSNQPQHF
CDR3 length: 17; D gene: -; J gene: TRBJ2-2; clone size: -; V gene: TRBV5-1; CDR3 DNA: TGCGCCAGCCACCGGCCAGCCTTACAGGGTGACACCGGGGAGCTGTTTTTT; CDR3 protein: CASHRPALQGDTGELFF
CDR3 length: 15; D gene: -; J gene: TRBJ2-6; clone size: few; V gene: TRBV5-1; CDR3 DNA: TGCGCCAGCAGCGTGGGCCGATCTGGGGCCAACGTCCTGACTTTC; CDR3 protein: CASSVGRSGANVLTF
CDR3 length: 14; D gene: -; J gene: TRBJ2-4; clone size: -; V gene: TRBV7-6; CDR3 DNA: TGTGCCAGCAGCCCCCGGGGGTTTCCGACCATTCAGTACTTC; CDR3 protein: CASSPRGFPTIQYF
CDR3 length: 13; D gene: -; J gene: TRBJ1-3; clone size: -; V gene: TRBV6-5; CDR3 DNA: TGTGCCAGCAGTTACAGGAGTGGAAACACCATATATTTT; CDR3 protein: CASSYRSGNTIYF
CDR3 length: 15; D gene: TRBD2; J gene: TRBJ2-1; clone size: -; V gene: TRBV20-1; CDR3 DNA: TGCAGTGCTATTATGATAGCGGGGGCCTACAATGAGCAGTTCTTC; CDR3 protein: CSAIMIAGAYNEQFF
CDR3 length: 14; D gene: TRBD1; J gene: TRBJ1-2; clone size: -; V gene: TRBV6-1; CDR3 DNA: TGTGCCACCCGGGGGACAGGGCAAATCTATGGCTACACCTTC; CDR3 protein: CATRGTGQIYGYTF
CDR3 length: 16; D gene: -; J gene: TRBJ2-2; clone size: few; V gene: TRBV3-1; CDR3 DNA: TGTGCCAGCAGCCGTCCCGGGACTCGGAACACCGGGGAGCTGTTTTTT; CDR3 protein: CASSRPGTRNTGELFF
CDR3 length: 14; D gene: -; J gene: TRBJ1-5; clone size: few; V gene: TRBV7-6; CDR3 DNA: TGTGCCAGCAGCAACACCGGGACAAATCAGCCCCAGCATTTT; CDR3 protein: CASSNTGTNQPQHF
CDR3 length: 15; D gene: -; J gene: TRBJ2-1; clone size: -; V gene: TRBV7-9; CDR3 DNA: TGTGCCAGCACCCAGAGGGGGAACCTATACAATGAGCAGTTCTTC; CDR3 protein: CASTQRGNLYNEQFF
CDR3 length: 14; D gene: TRBD2; J gene: TRBJ2-5; clone size: few; V gene: TRBV12-3/TRBV12-4; CDR3 DNA: TGTGCCAGCACCTCATCTCGGGAGGGAGAGACCCAGTACTTC; CDR3 protein: CASTSSREGETQYF
CDR3 length: 15; D gene: -; J gene: TRBJ1-1; clone size: few; V gene: TRBV5-1; CDR3 DNA: TGCGCCAGCAGCTTGTGGAGCCGAATTGGGACAGAAGCTTTCTTT; CDR3 protein: CASSLWSRIGTEAFF
CDR3 length: 15; D gene: -; J gene: TRBJ1-4; clone size: few; V gene: TRBV5-1; CDR3 DNA: TGCGCCAGCAGCCCACCCGGGGCAGCTAATGAAAAACTGTTTTTT; CDR3 protein: CASSPPGAANEKLFF